This T cell receptor beta chain was retrieved from a study of blood T cells in healthy people across ages. General study results and limits: The recorded TCR beta diversity per million T cells decreased in a roughly linear manner with age.

This clonotype was seen many times. Its matching antigen is unknown. Germline CDR1 reads MNHEY; CDR2 reads SVGAGI. V shed 2 bases, J shed 5 bases, and the junction held 2 bases outside the gene matches. The length of the CDR3 is 14 residues. Primers used in a second PCR of about 7 to 11 cycles were a sample-barcoded 5' primer and a J-beta primer mix. Via MiXCR, TCRdb re-called the 5' RACE reads, giving one row per CDR3 protein. The data show about 1,800,000 distinct CDR3 sequences, 28% seen once. V gene TRBV6-5 combines with J gene TRBJ2-1; TRBD1 aligns across 8 bases. The receptor was isolated from a woman in her 30s in good health. Sequenced material: blood. CDR3 nucleotides: TGTGCCAGCAGTTACCGGACAGGGAACAATGAGCAGTTCTTC. Protein sequence: CASSYRTGNNEQFF.